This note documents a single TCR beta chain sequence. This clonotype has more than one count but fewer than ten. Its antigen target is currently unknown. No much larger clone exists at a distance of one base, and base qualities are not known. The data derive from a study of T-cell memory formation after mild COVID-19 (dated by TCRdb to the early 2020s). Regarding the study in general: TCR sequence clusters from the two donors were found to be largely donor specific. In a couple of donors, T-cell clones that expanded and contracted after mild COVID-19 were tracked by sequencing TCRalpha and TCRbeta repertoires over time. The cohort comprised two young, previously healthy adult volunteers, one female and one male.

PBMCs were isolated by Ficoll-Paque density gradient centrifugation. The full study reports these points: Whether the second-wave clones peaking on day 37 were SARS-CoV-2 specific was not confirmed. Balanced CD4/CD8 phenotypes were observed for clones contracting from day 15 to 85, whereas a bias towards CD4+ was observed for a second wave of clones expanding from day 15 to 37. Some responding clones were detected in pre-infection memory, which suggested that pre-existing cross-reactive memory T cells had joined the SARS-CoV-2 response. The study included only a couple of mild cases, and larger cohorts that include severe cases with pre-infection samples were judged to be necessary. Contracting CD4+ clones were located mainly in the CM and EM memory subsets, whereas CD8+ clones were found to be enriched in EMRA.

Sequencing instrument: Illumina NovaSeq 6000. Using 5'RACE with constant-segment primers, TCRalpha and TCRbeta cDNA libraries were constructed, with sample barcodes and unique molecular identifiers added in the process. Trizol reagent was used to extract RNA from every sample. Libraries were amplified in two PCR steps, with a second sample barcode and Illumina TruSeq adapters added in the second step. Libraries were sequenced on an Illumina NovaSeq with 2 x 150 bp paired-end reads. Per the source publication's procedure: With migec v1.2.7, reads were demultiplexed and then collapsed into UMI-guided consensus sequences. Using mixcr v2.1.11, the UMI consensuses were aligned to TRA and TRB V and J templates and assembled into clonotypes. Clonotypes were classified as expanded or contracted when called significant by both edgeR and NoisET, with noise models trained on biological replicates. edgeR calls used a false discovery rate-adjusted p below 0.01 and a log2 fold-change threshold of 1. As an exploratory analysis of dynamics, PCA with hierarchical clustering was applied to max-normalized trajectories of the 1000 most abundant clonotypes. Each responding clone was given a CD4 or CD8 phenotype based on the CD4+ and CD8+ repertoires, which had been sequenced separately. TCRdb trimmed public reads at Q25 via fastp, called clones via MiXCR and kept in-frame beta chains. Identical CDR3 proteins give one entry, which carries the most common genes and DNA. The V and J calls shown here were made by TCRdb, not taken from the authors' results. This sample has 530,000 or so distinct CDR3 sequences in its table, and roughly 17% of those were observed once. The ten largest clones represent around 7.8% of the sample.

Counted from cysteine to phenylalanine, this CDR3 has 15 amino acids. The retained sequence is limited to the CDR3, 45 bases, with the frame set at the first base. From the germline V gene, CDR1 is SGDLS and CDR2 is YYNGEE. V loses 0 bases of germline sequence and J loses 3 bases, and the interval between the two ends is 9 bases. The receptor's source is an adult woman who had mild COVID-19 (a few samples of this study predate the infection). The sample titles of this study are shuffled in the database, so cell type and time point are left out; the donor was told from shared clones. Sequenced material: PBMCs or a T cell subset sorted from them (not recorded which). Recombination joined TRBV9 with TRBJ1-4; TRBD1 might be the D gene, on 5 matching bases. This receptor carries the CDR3 CASSVGGGANEKLFF. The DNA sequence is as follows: TGTGCCAGCAGCGTAGGCGGGGGAGCTAATGAAAAACTGTTTTTT.